This TCR beta chain was found in a study of control samples from healthy donors and cancer patients. The CDR3 loop spans 12 amino acids. The V gene lost 5 bases and the J gene lost 9 bases, with 11 bases spanning the gap. The method was immunoSEQ multiplex PCR; TCRdb's version includes in-frame clones alone and lacks a portion of them. Of some 200,000 clones in the sample, 85% to 95% were seen once. The sequence derives from a man aged 45-65 years in good health. The chain employs TRBV12-3 or TRBV12-4 and TRBJ2-1; D remains unclear. The sample taken for sequencing was blood. Here the CDR3 DNA reads TGTGCCAGCAGTCGGCTAGGACCTGAGCAGTTCTTC. Encoded protein: CASSRLGPEQFF.